Each of the 2 T cell receptor beta chains below was sequenced from the same sample in a study of cytomegalovirus exposure and HLA in healthy donors. The repertoire was sequenced with immunoSEQ multiplex PCR; TCRdb's copy has only in-frame clones and lacks some. This table holds 100,000 to 150,000 clones, approximately 89% found once. Source material: PBMCs. The receptors shown here come from a man aged 18 to 30 in good health and CMV-seronegative.

This clone was seen only once. The V gene is TRBV7-8, the J gene TRBJ1-6, with a weak D call TRBD1 (5 bases). V was shortened by 1 base and J by 9 bases, with 16 bases between the two germline ends. The germline CDR1 and CDR2 sequences are SGHVS and FQNEAQ. The CDR3 has 16 residues. CDR3 DNA: TGTGCCAGCAGCTTAGAAGGCCAGGGTATCGGTTCACCCCTCCACTTT. Amino acids: CASSLEGQGIGSPLHF.

This clone appeared a few times. The chain joins TRBV5-1 to TRBJ1-5; the D is unclear. Germline V gene data show CDR1 as SGHRS and CDR2 as YFSETQ. CDR3 length equals 13 residues. V gave up 0 bases and J gave up 3 bases, with 4 bases separating them. The CDR3 DNA is TGCGCCAGCAGCTTGGGGGCCAATCAGCCCCAGCATTTT. It yields the protein CASSLGANQPQHF.